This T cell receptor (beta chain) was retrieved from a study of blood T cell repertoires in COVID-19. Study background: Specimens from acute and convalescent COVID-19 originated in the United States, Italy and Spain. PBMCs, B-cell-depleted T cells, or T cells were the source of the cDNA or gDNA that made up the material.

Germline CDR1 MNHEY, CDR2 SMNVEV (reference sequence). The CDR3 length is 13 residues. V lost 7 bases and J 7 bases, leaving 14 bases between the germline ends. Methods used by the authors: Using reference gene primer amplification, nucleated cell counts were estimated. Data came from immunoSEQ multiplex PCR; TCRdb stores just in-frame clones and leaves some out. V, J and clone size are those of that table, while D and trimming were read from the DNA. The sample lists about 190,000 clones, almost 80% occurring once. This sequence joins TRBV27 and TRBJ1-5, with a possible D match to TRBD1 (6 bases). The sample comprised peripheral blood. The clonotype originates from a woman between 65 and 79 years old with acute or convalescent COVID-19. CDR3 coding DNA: TGTGCCAGCAAACCCCAGGGGCTGCAGCCCCAGCATTTT. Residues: CASKPQGLQPQHF.